The 8 T cell receptor beta chains below all came from one sample that was sequenced in a study of blood T cells in healthy people across ages. It was with a sample-barcoded 5' primer and a J-beta primer mix that a second PCR of about 6 to 12 cycles was run. TCRdb re-analysed the 5' RACE reads in MiXCR, keeping a single row per CDR3 protein. The sample contains 630,000 or so distinct CDR3 sequences, approximately 31% of which appear only once. Sequenced sample: blood. The receptors here all came from a woman of 80 years or more in good health.

At least ten counts were recorded for this clonotype. The rearrangement joins TRBV20-1 to TRBJ1-1; unclear D gene. The CDR3 is 15 residues long. The ends were cut back, 2 bases at V and 4 bases at J, with 17 bases in the middle. Germline assignment: CDR1 DFQATT and CDR2 SNEGSKA (reference sequence). This CDR3 reads CSARPPGRMGTEAFF. CDR3 bases: TGCAGTGCTAGACCTCCCGGGCGGATGGGCACTGAAGCTTTCTTT.

This clonotype was found a few times. The chain has TRBV7-2 and TRBJ2-3, with 9 positions matching TRBD2. J gave up 11 bases and V 0 bases, and 3 bases lay outside the gene matches. The CDR3 has 13 residues. In germline, CDR1 is SGHTA, CDR2 FQGNSA. CDR3 residues: CASSLAARGGQYF. In DNA, the CDR3 is TGTGCCAGCAGCTTAGCGGCGCGGGGGGGGCAGTATTTT.

This clonotype was picked up many times. This chain links TRBV6-5 with TRBJ2-5; D is perhaps TRBD1 or TRBD2 (5 bases each). Trimming removed 6 bases from V and 0 bases from J, with 8 bases in between. The CDR3 sequence is 13 residues long. Germline assignment: CDR1 MNHEY and CDR2 SVGAGI. CDR3 loop: CASSGTYQETQYF. CDR3 in DNA: TGTGCCAGCAGCGGGACCTACCAAGAGACCCAGTACTTC.

Note on this clonotype: A much larger clone differs from this one at a single base, so this may be a read error. This chain connects TRBV4-2 to TRBJ1-2, with no clear D. Germline V gives CDR1 LGHNA, CDR2 YNFKEQ. The CDR3 is 15 amino acids. Deletions cut 0 bases from V and 7 bases from J, with 15 bases between. CDR3 sequence (DNA): TGTGCCAGCAGCCAAGAGCCTCAACGGAGTGGTGGCTACACCTTC. Translation: CASSQEPQRSGGYTF.

This clonotype was detected ten times or more. The V and J genes are TRBV4-3 and TRBJ2-3, with D tentatively TRBD2 (6 bases). Trimming removed 2 bases from V and 4 bases from J, with 10 bases in between. Germline-derived CDR1 and CDR2 are LGHNA and YSLEER. The CDR3 is 14 amino acids. The CDR3 nucleotides read TGCGCCAGCAGCCAACCCGGGACTGCAGATACGCAGTATTTT. Translated: CASSQPGTADTQYF.

This clonotype was seen many times. The V and J genes are TRBV7-8 and TRBJ2-5, with D possibly being TRBD2 (6 bases). From germline, CDR1 is SGHVS and CDR2 FQNEAQ. This CDR3 spans 15 amino acids. Trimming pared 1 base from V and 11 bases from J, leaving 20 bases between. This CDR3 is CASSLDGGSLREQYF. For the CDR3, the DNA is TGTGCCAGCAGCTTAGACGGGGGTTCCCTGAGGGAGCAGTACTTC.

A remark on this clonotype: This clone may be a read error of a much larger clone one base away. The J gene is TRBJ2-7, the V gene TRBV5-5, with D possibly matching TRBD1 (6 bases). Per the germline V gene, CDR1 is SGHKS and CDR2 is YYEKEE (reference sequence). CDR3 length equals 16 residues. The V end lost 6 bases, the J end lost 1 base, and 20 bases lay between the germline ends. CDR3 loop: CASNSEAGVLSYEQYF. As DNA, the CDR3 is TGTGCCAGCAACTCGGAGGCAGGGGTATTATCCTACGAGCAGTACTTC.

Worth noting for this clonotype: This sequence may be a read error, since a much larger clone differs from it by one base. This chain links TRBV20-1 with TRBJ1-2, with D uncertain. CDR3 length equals 13 residues. Per the germline V gene, CDR1 is DFQATT and CDR2 is SNEGSKA (reference sequence). The CDR3 DNA reads as TGCAGTGCTTCCCGGGCAGGACCCTATGACTACACCTTC. Its translation is CSASRAGPYDYTF.